This TCR beta chain derives from a study of OX40 agonist ivuxolimab in advanced cancers. Study details: The patients got ivuxolimab, which is an agonistic anti-OX40 (CD134) antibody.

Germline CDR1 SGHVS, CDR2 FQNEAQ. This CDR3 contains 12 residues. V was pared by 8 bases and J by 8 bases, with 3 bases of the junction left unmatched. The assay was immunoSEQ multiplex PCR, and TCRdb's table has in-frame clones only and misses some. Of under 95,000 clones in the sample, approximately 90% were seen once. The clonotype comes from an adult with an advanced solid tumor such as melanoma, head and neck, liver or kidney cancer. The chain is built from TRBV7-8 and TRBJ1-6, with TRBD1 identical over 7 bases. The sample here was CD4+ or CD8+ T cells sorted from blood, taken in a trial of the OX40 agonist ivuxolimab. CDR3 sequence: CASGQGDSPLHF. The DNA of the CDR3 is TGTGCCAGCGGGCAGGGGGATTCACCCCTCCACTTT.